The 17 T cell receptor beta chains in this list originate from one sample, sequenced in a study of blood T cells in healthy people across ages. The second PCR ran roughly 7 to 11 cycles with a sample-barcoded 5' primer and J-beta primers. TCRdb analysed the 5' RACE reads with MiXCR anew, one entry per CDR3 protein. Of 1.8 million or so distinct CDR3 sequences listed, approximately 39% are singletons. Sequencing input: blood. Receptor source: a human donor in good health.

The J gene is TRBJ2-3, the V gene TRBV29-1; the match to TRBD1 covers 8 bases. Germline V CDR1 and CDR2: SQVTM, ANQGSEA. V lost 4 bases, J lost 2 bases, and 8 bases stayed unmatched. The CDR3 has 15 residues. The DNA for the CDR3 is TGCAGCGTTGGACCCCCGACAGGGGACACAGATACGCAGTATTTT. Translation: CSVGPPTGDTDTQYF.

This clonotype was found a few times. This chain connects TRBV28 to TRBJ1-2; no clear D. CDR3 length: 12 residues. Trimming removed 3 bases from V and 2 bases from J, with 4 bases in between. The germline V gene encodes CDR1 MDHEN and CDR2 SYDVKM. The chain's CDR3 is CASSFKNYGYTF. The CDR3 nucleotides are TGTGCCAGCAGTTTTAAGAACTATGGCTACACCTTC.

The V and J genes are TRBV9 and TRBJ1-1, with no clear D. The germline gives CDR1 SGDLS, CDR2 YYNGEE. The length of the CDR3 is 14 residues. V was pared by 3 bases and J by 0 bases, with 9 bases between. In DNA, the CDR3 is TGTGCCAGCAGCGGGGGAACCCTGAACACTGAAGCTTTCTTT. The encoded protein is CASSGGTLNTEAFF.

This clonotype was detected a few times. The rearrangement joins TRBV27 to TRBJ2-7; 9 bases match TRBD2. J lost 3 bases, V lost 5 bases, and 8 bases had no gene match. The CDR3 loop spans 15 amino acids. CDR1 is MNHEY, CDR2 SMNVEV, per germline (reference sequence). This chain's CDR3 is CASSPGTSIDYEQYF. CDR3 DNA: TGTGCCAGCAGTCCAGGGACTAGCATCGACTACGAGCAGTACTTC.

V usage is TRBV7-9 and J usage is TRBJ1-1, with no clear D. Germline CDR1 reads SEHNR; CDR2 reads FQNEAQ (reference sequence). The CDR3 is made up of 14 amino acids. The germline V and J ends were trimmed by 2 bases and 1 base, with 8 bases remaining between them. CDR3 sequence: CASSLITENTEAFF. In DNA form, the CDR3 reads TGTGCCAGCAGCTTAATTACAGAGAACACTGAAGCTTTCTTT. The whole variable domain, remainder taken from reference TRBV7-9 and TRBJ1-1, is DTGVSQNPRHKITKRGQNVTFRCDPISEHNRLYWYRQTLGQGPEFLTYFQNEAQLEKSRLLSDRFSAERPKGSFSTLEIQRTEQGDSAMYLCASSLITENTEAFFGQGTRLTVV.

This clonotype was seen more than once but under ten times. The rearrangement links TRBV28 to TRBJ1-2; the D is unclear. CDR3 length: 14 residues. The ends were cut back, 5 bases at V and 0 bases at J, with 10 bases in the middle. Germline CDR1 and CDR2: MDHEN and SYDVKM. This CDR3 reads CASSLYITNYGYTF. CDR3 sequence (DNA): TGTGCCAGCAGTCTGTACATAACTAACTATGGCTACACCTTC.

The V and J genes are TRBV2 and TRBJ2-1; D perhaps matches TRBD2 (7 bases). CDR1 is SNHLY and CDR2 is FYNNEI in the germline V gene. This CDR3 is built from 15 residues. With 8 bases removed from V and 3 bases from J, the gap between germline ends came to 17 bases. Here the CDR3 reads CASGGDMGSYNEQFF. The DNA of the CDR3 is TGTGCCAGCGGGGGGGACATGGGAAGCTACAATGAGCAGTTCTTC.

This chain joins TRBV12-3 or TRBV12-4 and TRBJ2-1; 9 nucleotides line up with TRBD2. The ends lost 3 bases at V and 10 bases at J; junction bases unmatched: 10. This CDR3 spans 15 amino acids. The CDR3 spells CASSFSGRLAAEQFF. In DNA form, the CDR3 reads TGTGCCAGCAGTTTCAGTGGGCGACTAGCGGCCGAGCAGTTCTTC.

The V gene is TRBV6-6, the J gene TRBJ1-4; D is unclear. The CDR3 length is 14 residues. From germline, CDR1 is MNHNY and CDR2 SVGAGI (reference sequence). Trimming stripped 4 bases from V and 8 bases from J, with 14 bases between. CDR3 sequence: CASSWVGEGEKLFF. The CDR3 nucleotides are TGTGCCAGCAGTTGGGTCGGGGAAGGAGAAAAACTGTTTTTT.

This sequence joins TRBV20-1 and TRBJ2-3; TRBD2 matches 9 bases. The germline V gene encodes CDR1 DFQATT and CDR2 SNEGSKA (reference sequence). V gave up 0 bases and J gave up 4 bases; unmatched junction bases: 14. The CDR3 totals 18 residues. CDR3 bases: TGCAGTGCTAGAGATCTTAGTAGGGGCGGGGGGGCCGCAGATACGCAGTATTTT. Its protein is CSARDLSRGGGAADTQYF.

V is TRBV4-3 and J is TRBJ2-3, with 8 bases matching TRBD2. There are 15 residues in the CDR3. The germline CDR1 and CDR2 sequences are LGHNA and YSLEER. The ends lost 5 bases at V and 0 bases at J; junction bases unmatched: 4. The CDR3 here is CASSNRLASTDTQYF. The CDR3 DNA follows: TGCGCCAGCAGCAACCGACTAGCGAGCACAGATACGCAGTATTTT.

This clonotype appeared a few times. This chain joins TRBV5-1 and TRBJ1-2; a possible D gene is TRBD1 (5 bases). The V gene lost 3 bases and the J gene lost 4 bases, with 13 bases spanning the gap. The V gene's germline CDR1 is SGHRS and CDR2 YFSETQ. The CDR3 extends over 14 amino acids. The CDR3 here is CASSYRQTSYGYTF. The CDR3 DNA reads as TGCGCCAGCAGCTACCGACAGACAAGCTATGGCTACACCTTC.

This clonotype came up a few times. V usage is TRBV6-2 or TRBV6-3 and J usage is TRBJ2-1, with 9 bases matching TRBD2. In germline, CDR1 is MNHEY, CDR2 SVGEGT. The ends lost 0 bases at V and 9 bases at J; junction bases unmatched: 3. This CDR3 contains 14 residues. The CDR3 region is CASSYSDSGGEQFF. CDR3 DNA sequence: TGTGCCAGCAGTTACTCGGATAGCGGGGGTGAGCAGTTCTTC.

As concerns this clonotype: The final CDR3 position lacks the conserved phenylalanine or tryptophan, pointing to a likely read error. The chain combines TRBV7-8 with TRBJ2-5, with D unclear. The V and J ends lost 1 base and 3 bases respectively, with 9 bases between them. Germline CDR1 reads SGHVS; CDR2 reads FQNEAQ. The CDR3 is 14 amino acids. CDR3 coding DNA: TGTGCCAGCAGCTTAGGGGGAAGGGAAGAGACCCAGTACTGC. Protein sequence: CASSLGGREETQYC.

The chain has TRBV28 and TRBJ1-6; 8 nucleotides line up with TRBD1. This CDR3 comprises 15 residues. Germline V gene sequence: CDR1 MDHEN, CDR2 SYDVKM. V was pared by 8 bases and J by 6 bases, with 9 bases of the junction left unmatched. This CDR3 is CASGNDRGGNSPLHF. CDR3 coding DNA: TGTGCCAGCGGGAACGACAGGGGAGGTAATTCACCCCTCCACTTT.

The chain links TRBV29-1 to TRBJ2-1; tentatively, D is TRBD1 or TRBD2 (5 bases each). Trimming pared 7 bases from V and 8 bases from J, leaving 21 bases between. Germline V lookup: CDR1 SQVTM, CDR2 ANQGSEA. The CDR3 loop spans 14 amino acids. CDR3 loop: CSAIDRQEGYEQFF. Written as DNA, the CDR3 is TGCAGCGCAATAGACAGACAAGAGGGATATGAGCAGTTCTTC.

This clonotype has a handful of counts. The chain joins TRBV7-2 to TRBJ1-5; 9 nucleotides line up with TRBD1. Germline V gene data show CDR1 as SGHTA and CDR2 as FQGNSA. Trimming took 5 bases from V and 6 from J; bases not matched to a gene: 11. There are 16 residues in the CDR3. The CDR3 is CASSRWDRALGQPQHF. For the CDR3, the DNA is TGTGCCAGCAGCCGGTGGGACAGGGCCCTTGGTCAGCCCCAGCATTTT.